The T cell receptor beta chain under discussion was sequenced for a study of cytomegalovirus exposure and HLA in healthy donors. Findings and caveats of the study: The study put 150 or so TCR beta chains on its list as cytomegalovirus-associated.

The germline V gene has CDR1 LNHDA and CDR2 SQIVND (reference sequence). The J segment lost 2 bases and the V segment lost 0 bases, leaving 6 bases of the junction unmatched. This CDR3 is 16 amino acids long. The PCR had 60 Vbeta and 13 Jbeta primers. The protocol was immunoSEQ multiplex PCR, while the TCRdb copy is restricted to in-frame clones and leaves out a portion. The data show 300,000 or so clones, approximately 84% seen once. A word on this clone: Antigen: not known.

The sequenced sample consisted of PBMCs. The chain uses TRBV19 and TRBJ2-7; 8 bases align to TRBD2. This TCR was recovered from a woman between 40 and 50 years old in good health and CMV-seropositive. The chain's CDR3 is CASSIDLTSGAYEQYF. The CDR3 coding sequence is TGTGCCAGTAGTATAGATCTAACTAGCGGAGCCTACGAGCAGTACTTC.